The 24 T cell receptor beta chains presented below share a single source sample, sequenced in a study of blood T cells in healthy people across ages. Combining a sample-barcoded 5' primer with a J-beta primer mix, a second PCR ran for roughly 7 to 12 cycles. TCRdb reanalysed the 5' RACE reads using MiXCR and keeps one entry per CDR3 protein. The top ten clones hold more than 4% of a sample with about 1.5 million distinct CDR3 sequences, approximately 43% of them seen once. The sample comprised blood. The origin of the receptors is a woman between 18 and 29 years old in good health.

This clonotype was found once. In DNA, the CDR3 is TGTGCCAGCAGCCTAGGGACAGGGAATTCGGAGACCCAGTACTTC. Encoded protein: CASSLGTGNSETQYF. The rearrangement uses TRBV7-2 and TRBJ2-7; 9 bases line up with TRBD1. TRBJ2-5 matches the DNA end more closely, so the J call is doubtful. The CDR3 covers 15 residues. Germline V gene data show CDR1 as SGHTA and CDR2 as FQGNSA.

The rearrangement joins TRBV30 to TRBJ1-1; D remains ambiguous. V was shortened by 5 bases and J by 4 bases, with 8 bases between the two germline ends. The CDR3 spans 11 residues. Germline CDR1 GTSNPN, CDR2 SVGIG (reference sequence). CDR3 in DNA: TGTGCCTGGGGGGTGAGCACTGAAGCTTTCTTT. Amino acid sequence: CAWGVSTEAFF.

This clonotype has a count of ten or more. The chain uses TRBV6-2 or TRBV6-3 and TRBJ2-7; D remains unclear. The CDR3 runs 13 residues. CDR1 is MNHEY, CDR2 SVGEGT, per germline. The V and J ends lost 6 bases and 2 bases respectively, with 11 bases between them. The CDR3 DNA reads TGTGCCAGCAGCTTATTAGTCGCCTACGAGCAGTACTTC. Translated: CASSLLVAYEQYF.

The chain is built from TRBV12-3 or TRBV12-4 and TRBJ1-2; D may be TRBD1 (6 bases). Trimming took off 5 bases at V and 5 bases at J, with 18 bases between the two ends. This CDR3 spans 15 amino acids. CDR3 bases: TGTGCCAGCAGTCCTGAACAGGGTATCGATTATGGCTACACCTTC. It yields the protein CASSPEQGIDYGYTF.

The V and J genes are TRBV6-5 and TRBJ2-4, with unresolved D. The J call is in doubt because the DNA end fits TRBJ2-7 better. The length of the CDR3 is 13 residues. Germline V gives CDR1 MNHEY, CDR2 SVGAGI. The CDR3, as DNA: TGTGCCAGCAGTTACAAGCGTAGCTACGAGCAGTACTTC. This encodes CASSYKRSYEQYF.

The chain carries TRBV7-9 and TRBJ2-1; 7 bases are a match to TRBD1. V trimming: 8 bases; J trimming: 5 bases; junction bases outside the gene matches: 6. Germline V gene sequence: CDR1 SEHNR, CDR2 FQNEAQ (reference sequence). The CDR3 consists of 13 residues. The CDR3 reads CASPPGGNNEQFF. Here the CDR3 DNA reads TGTGCCAGCCCCCCAGGGGGAAACAATGAGCAGTTCTTC.

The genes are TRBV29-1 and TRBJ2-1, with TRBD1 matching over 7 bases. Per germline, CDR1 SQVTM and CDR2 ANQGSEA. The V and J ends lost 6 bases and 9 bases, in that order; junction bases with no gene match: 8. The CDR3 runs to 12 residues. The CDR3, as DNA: TGCAGCGTCGTGACAGGGACCGGTGAGCAGTTCTTC. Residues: CSVVTGTGEQFF.

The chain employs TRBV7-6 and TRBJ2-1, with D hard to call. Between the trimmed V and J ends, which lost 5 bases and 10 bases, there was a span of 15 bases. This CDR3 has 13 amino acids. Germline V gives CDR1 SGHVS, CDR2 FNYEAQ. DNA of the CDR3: TGTGCCAGCAGCGCTAGACTTGTCAGGGAGCAGTTCTTC. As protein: CASSARLVREQFF.

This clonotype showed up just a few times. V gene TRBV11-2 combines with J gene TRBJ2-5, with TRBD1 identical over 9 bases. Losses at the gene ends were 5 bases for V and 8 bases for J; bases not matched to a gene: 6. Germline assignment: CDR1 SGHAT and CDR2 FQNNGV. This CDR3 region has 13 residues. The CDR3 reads CASSRDRVDTQYF. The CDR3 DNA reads TGTGCCAGCAGCCGGGACAGGGTCGATACCCAGTACTTC.

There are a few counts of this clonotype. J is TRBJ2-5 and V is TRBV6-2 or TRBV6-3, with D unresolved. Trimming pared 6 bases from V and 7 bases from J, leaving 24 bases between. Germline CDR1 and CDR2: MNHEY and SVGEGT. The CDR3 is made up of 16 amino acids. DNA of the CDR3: TGTGCCAGCAGCTACCAAAATATAAATACGTTGGGGACCCAGTACTTC. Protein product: CASSYQNINTLGTQYF.

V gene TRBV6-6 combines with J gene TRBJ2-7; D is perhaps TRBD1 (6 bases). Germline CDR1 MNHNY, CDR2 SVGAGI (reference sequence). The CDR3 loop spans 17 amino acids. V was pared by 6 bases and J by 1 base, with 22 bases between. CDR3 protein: CASRDSDSSGLSYEQYF. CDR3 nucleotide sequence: TGTGCCAGCAGGGATTCGGACAGTTCGGGTCTATCCTACGAGCAGTACTTC.

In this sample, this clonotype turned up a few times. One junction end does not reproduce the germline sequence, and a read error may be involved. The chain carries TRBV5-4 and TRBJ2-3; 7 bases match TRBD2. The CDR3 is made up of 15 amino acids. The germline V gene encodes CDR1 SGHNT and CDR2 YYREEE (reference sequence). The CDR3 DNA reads TGTGACAGCAGCCCCGCGGGGGTTAACACAGATACGCAGTATTTT. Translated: CDSSPAGVNTDTQYF.

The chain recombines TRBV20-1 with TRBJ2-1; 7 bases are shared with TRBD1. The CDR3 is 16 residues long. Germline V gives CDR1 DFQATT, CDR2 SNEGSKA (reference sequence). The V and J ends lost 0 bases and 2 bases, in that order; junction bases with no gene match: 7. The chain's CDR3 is CSARDHRQGAYNEQFF. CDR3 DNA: TGCAGTGCTAGAGATCATCGACAGGGCGCCTACAATGAGCAGTTCTTC.

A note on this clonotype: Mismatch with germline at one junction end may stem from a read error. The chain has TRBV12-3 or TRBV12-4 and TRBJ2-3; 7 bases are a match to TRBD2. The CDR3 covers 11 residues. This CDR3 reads CASAGVDAQYF. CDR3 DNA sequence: TGTGCCAGCGCGGGGGTAGATGCGCAGTATTTT.

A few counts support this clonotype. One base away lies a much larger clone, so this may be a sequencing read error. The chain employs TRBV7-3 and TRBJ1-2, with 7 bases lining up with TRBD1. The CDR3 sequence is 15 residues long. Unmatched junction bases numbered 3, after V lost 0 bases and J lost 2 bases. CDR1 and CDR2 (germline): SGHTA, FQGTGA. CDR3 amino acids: CASSLTAGQNYGYTF. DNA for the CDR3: TGTGCCAGCAGCTTAACCGCGGGACAGAACTATGGCTACACCTTC.

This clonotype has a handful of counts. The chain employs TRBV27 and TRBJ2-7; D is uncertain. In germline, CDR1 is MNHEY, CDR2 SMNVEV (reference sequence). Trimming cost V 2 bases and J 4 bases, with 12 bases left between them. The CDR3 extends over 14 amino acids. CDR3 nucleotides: TGTGCCAGCAGTTTAGCCGCCCTTAGTTACGAGCAGTACTTC. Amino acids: CASSLAALSYEQYF.

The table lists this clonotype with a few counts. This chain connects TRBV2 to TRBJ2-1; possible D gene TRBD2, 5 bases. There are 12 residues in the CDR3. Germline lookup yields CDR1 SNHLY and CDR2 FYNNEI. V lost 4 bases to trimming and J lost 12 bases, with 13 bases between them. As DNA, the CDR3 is TGTGCCAGCAGTGGGACTTCCACCTTGCAGTTCTTC. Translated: CASSGTSTLQFF.

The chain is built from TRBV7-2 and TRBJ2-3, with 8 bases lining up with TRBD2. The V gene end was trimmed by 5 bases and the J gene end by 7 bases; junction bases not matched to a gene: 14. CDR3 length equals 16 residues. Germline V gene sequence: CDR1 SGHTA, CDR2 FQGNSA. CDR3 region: CASSLKGSGRQNTQYF. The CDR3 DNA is TGTGCCAGCAGCCTTAAAGGGAGCGGGAGACAAAATACGCAGTATTTT.

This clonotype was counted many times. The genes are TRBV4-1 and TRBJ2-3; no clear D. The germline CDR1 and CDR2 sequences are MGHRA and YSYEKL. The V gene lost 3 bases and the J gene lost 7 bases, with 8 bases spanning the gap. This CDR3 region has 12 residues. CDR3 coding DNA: TGCGCCAGCAGCCACAAGGTTCATACGCAGTATTTT. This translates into CASSHKVHTQYF.

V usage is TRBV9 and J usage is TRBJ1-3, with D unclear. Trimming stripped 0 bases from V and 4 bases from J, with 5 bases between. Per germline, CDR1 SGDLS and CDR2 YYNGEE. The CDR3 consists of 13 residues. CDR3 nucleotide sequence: TGTGCCAGCAGCGTAGATGGGGGAAACACCATATATTTT. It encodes CASSVDGGNTIYF.

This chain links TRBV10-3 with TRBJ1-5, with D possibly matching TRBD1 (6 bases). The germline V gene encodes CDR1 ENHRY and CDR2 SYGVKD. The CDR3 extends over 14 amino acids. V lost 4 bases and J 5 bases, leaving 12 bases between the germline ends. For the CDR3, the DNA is TGTGCCATCAGTGGCAGGGGAAAGGATCAGCCCCAGCATTTT. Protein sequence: CAISGRGKDQPQHF.

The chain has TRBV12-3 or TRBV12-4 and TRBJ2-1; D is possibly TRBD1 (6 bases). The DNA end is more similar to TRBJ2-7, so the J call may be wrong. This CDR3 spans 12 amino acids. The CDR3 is CASTTGYNEQYF. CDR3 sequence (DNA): TGTGCCAGCACCACAGGGTACAATGAGCAGTACTTC.

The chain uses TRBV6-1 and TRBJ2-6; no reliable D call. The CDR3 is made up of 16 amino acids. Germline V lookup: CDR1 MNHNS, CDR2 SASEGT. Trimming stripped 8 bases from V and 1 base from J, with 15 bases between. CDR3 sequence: CASVVDGASGANVLTF. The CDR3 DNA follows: TGTGCCAGCGTCGTGGACGGAGCGTCTGGGGCCAACGTCCTGACTTTC.

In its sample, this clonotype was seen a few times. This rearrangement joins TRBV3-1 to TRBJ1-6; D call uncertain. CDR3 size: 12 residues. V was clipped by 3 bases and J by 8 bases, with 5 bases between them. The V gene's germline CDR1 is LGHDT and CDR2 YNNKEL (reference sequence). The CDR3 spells CASSQGDSPLHF. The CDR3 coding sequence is TGTGCCAGCAGCCAGGGAGATTCACCCCTCCACTTT. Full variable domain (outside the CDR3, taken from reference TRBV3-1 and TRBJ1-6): DTAVSQTPKYLVTQMGNDKSIKCEQNLGHDTMYWYKQDSKKFLKIMFSYNNKELIINETVPNRFSPKSPDKAHLNLHINSLELGDSAVYFCASSQGDSPLHFGNGTRLTVT.